This T cell receptor (beta chain) appears in the sequencing data of a study of T cell responses to AZD1222 COVID-19 vaccine. About the study: Pooled samples include second doses given at about 4 or 12 weeks. Findings and limits, study-wide: Following two doses of AZD1222, Spike-specific TCR breadth and depth rose. Donors in the cohort were predominantly white British and more often female, and clonal diversity was possibly underestimated.

Remarks on this clone: Its antigen is unidentified.

The germline V and J ends were trimmed by 0 bases and 1 base, with 10 bases remaining between them. Germline V gives CDR1 LGHNA, CDR2 YSLEER. The CDR3 sequence is 17 residues long. Clones were sequenced by immunoSEQ multiplex PCR, and TCRdb holds only the in-frame ones, with some missing. The table shows approximately 97,000 clones, with almost 85% occurring only once. The rearrangement joins TRBV4-3 to TRBJ2-6; D unclear. The TCR sequence derives from an adult in good health. The specimen comprised peripheral blood, sampled on day 0 of AZD1222 vaccination. CDR3 amino acids: CASSQERSASGANVLTF. The CDR3 DNA sequence: TGCGCCAGCAGCCAAGAGAGGTCTGCTTCTGGGGCCAACGTCCTGACTTTC.